These 7 T cell receptor beta chains came from one sample sequenced in a study of cytomegalovirus exposure and HLA in healthy donors. The PCR made use of 60 Vbeta and 13 Jbeta primers. Assay used: immunoSEQ multiplex PCR; TCRdb lists only in-frame clones, some missing. Of about 270,000 clones in the sample, 65% to 85% were seen once. Sequenced material: PBMCs. These receptors were taken from a female donor in good health and CMV-seronegative.

The chain couples TRBV4-1 to TRBJ1-2; unclear D gene. The CDR3 is 17 amino acids. With 2 bases removed from V and 8 bases from J, the gap between germline ends came to 24 bases. Germline V CDR1 and CDR2: MGHRA, YSYEKL. The CDR3 DNA reads as TGCGCCAGCAGCCAAATCCCCTACACAACAGTGCCGGAAGGCTACACCTTC. It yields the protein CASSQIPYTTVPEGYTF.

The chain uses TRBV2 and TRBJ1-5, with a possible D match to TRBD1 (5 bases). The V end lost 3 bases, the J end lost 8 bases, and 14 bases lay between the germline ends. The CDR3 runs 14 residues. Germline CDR1 reads SNHLY; CDR2 reads FYNNEI. The DNA for the CDR3 is TGTGCCAGCAGTGAGATGGGGGGGACGGAGCCCCAGCATTTT. This translates into CASSEMGGTEPQHF.

This chain joins TRBV27 and TRBJ1-2; 8 bases are a match to TRBD1. The length of the CDR3 is 13 residues. Germline V gives CDR1 MNHEY, CDR2 SMNVEV (reference sequence). Losses at the gene ends were 5 bases for V and 4 bases for J; bases not matched to a gene: 3. CDR3 protein: CASSDRGSYGYTF. For the CDR3, the DNA is TGTGCCAGCAGTGACAGGGGAAGCTATGGCTACACCTTC.

This clone showed up just a few times. V usage is TRBV27 and J usage is TRBJ1-4; no firm D call. The germline CDR1 and CDR2 sequences are MNHEY and SMNVEV (reference sequence). V lost 2 bases and J 10 bases, leaving 11 bases between the germline ends. The CDR3 contains 13 residues. The CDR3 coding sequence is TGTGCCAGCAGTTTAACATTTGGCAGAAAACTGTTTTTT. Amino acid sequence: CASSLTFGRKLFF. Supplemented by reference TRBV27 and TRBJ1-4, the full variable domain reads EAQVTQNPRYLITVTGKKLTVTCSQNMNHEYMSWYRQDPGLGLRQIYYSMNVEVTDKGDVPEGYKVSRKEKRNFPLILESPSPNQTSLYFCASSLTFGRKLFFGSGTQLSVL.

The V and J genes are TRBV29-1 and TRBJ2-2; TRBD1 matches at 7 bases. Germline loops: CDR1 SQVTM, CDR2 ANQGSEA. The CDR3 has 12 amino acids. Trimming cost V 5 bases and J 13 bases; bases outside gene matches: 10. The CDR3 DNA sequence: TGCAGCGTTAGACCGGGGACAGAGGGGCTGTTTTTT. It translates to CSVRPGTEGLFF.

V gene TRBV18 combines with J gene TRBJ1-2, with 10 positions matching TRBD1. The CDR3 is 15 residues long. CDR1 KGHSH and CDR2 LQKENI come from the germline V gene. With V trimmed by 3 bases and J by 6 bases, 7 bases remained unmatched. The CDR3 sequence is CASSPRTGGKDGYTF. The DNA of the CDR3 is TGTGCCAGCTCACCTAGGACAGGGGGGAAGGATGGCTACACCTTC.

The chain uses TRBV6-5 and TRBJ2-2, with TRBD1 matching over 8 bases. Germline CDR1 reads MNHEY; CDR2 reads SVGAGI. CDR3 length: 16 residues. V lost 2 bases and J lost 5; bases outside the gene matches: 7. CDR3 residues: CASSYGAGGGTGELFF. The CDR3 nucleotides are TGTGCCAGCAGTTACGGAGCAGGGGGCGGTACCGGGGAGCTGTTTTTT.